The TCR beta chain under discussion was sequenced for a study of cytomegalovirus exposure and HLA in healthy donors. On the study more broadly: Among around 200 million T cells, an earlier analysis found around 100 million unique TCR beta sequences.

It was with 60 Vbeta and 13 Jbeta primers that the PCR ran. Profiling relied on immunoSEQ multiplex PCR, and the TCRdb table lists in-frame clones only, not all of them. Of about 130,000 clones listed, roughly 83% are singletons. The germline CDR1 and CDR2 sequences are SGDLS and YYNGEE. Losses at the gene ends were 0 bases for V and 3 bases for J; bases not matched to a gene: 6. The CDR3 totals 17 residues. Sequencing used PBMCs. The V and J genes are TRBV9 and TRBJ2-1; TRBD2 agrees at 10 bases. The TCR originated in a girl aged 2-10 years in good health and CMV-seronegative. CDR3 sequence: CASSVGSGTSDYNEQFF. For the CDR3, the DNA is TGTGCCAGCAGCGTAGGGTCTGGGACTAGCGACTACAATGAGCAGTTCTTC.